This TCR beta chain is drawn from a study of metastatic and nonmetastatic thyroid tumors. Study observations and caveats: Significantly higher TCR beta diversity was reportedly seen in malignant thyroid tumors than benign nodules, in blood and tumor.

TCRdb used MiXCR to call clones anew from the PCR reads. This sample yields around 20,000 clones, of which 28% are seen a single time; about 10% belongs to the top ten. This clone has ten or more counts. What it binds is unknown. Not a single patient had been given any form of treatment at any point before undergoing thyroid surgery. V was trimmed by 2 bases and J by 4 bases, leaving 16 bases between them. The CDR3 has 16 residues. Germline V gives CDR1 KGHDR, CDR2 SFDVKD. This sequence joins TRBV24-1 and TRBJ2-5; D is perhaps TRBD1 (6 bases). Sequences were obtained from tumor tissue. This clonotype was obtained from a female donor with papillary thyroid cancer or a benign thyroid nodule (not recorded which). Some clones in this sample may be carry-over from other donors' samples. Written as DNA, the CDR3 is TGTGCCACCAGTGATTCGAACAGGGATGGCCGAGAGACCCAGTACTTC. This gives the protein CATSDSNRDGRETQYF.